This is a list of T cell receptor beta chains from one sample in a study of early T cells in non-severe SARS-CoV-2 infection. TCRdb ran MiXCR on the 5' RACE reads and lists one entry per CDR3 protein. The data contain about 60,000 distinct CDR3 sequences, just over 20% of them singletons. The sequenced sample was whole blood, obtained at baseline. The receptors here all came from an adult who was a healthcare worker with PCR-confirmed SARS-CoV-2 infection or an uninfected control (not recorded which). CDR3s include the opening cysteine and the closing phenylalanine or tryptophan. A D gene is named only where the DNA matches it firmly. Rows give clone size only sometimes, using once, few, many, or a class for an expanded clone.

NA	TRBJ2-7	NA	TRBV15	TGTGCCACCAGCAGGAGGTGGGGGGACGAGCAGTACTTC	CATSRRWGDEQYF
NA	TRBJ1-1	NA	TRBV20-1	TGCAGTGCTAACGAGGGATCGAACACTGAAGCTTTCTTT	CSANEGSNTEAFF
few	TRBJ2-7	NA	TRBV7-2	TGTGCCAGCACCCGAGGGACCTACGAGCAGTACTTC	CASTRGTYEQYF
few	TRBJ2-7	TRBD1	TRBV13	TGTGCCAGCAGCCCCCCGGGACAGAGCTACGAGCAGTACTTC	CASSPPGQSYEQYF
few	TRBJ2-5	NA	TRBV20-1	TGCAGTGCCGGCTTGGAGACCCAGTACTTC	CSAGLETQYF
NA	TRBJ2-3	TRBD2	TRBV6-1	TGTGCCAGCAAGGCTAATAGCGGGGGGGCCACAGATACGCAGTATTTT	CASKANSGGATDTQYF
medium-sized	TRBJ1-5	NA	TRBV6-1	TGTGCCAGCAGTGAATACTTTGGGGTCAGCAGCAATCAGCCCCAGCATTTT	CASSEYFGVSSNQPQHF
once	TRBJ1-1	NA	TRBV9	TGTGCCAGCAGCGTAGGTTCCGGCACTGAAGCTTTCTTT	CASSVGSGTEAFF
NA	TRBJ2-5	NA	TRBV18	TGTGCCAGCTCACCCATCGGAGCGGTCCAAGAGACCCAGTACTTC	CASSPIGAVQETQYF
few	TRBJ2-5	NA	TRBV12-3/TRBV12-4	TGTGCCAGCAGTCAAGGGGGGCAAGAGACCCAGTACTTC	CASSQGGQETQYF
few	TRBJ1-1	NA	TRBV12-5	TGTGCTAGCCAAACAGGGACTACTTCTGAAGCTTTCTTT	CASQTGTTSEAFF
NA	TRBJ2-3	NA	TRBV7-6	TGTGCCAGCAGCTTAGAGGGGGGCGGCGTGCCGCAGTATTTT	CASSLEGGGVPQYF
NA	TRBJ2-3	TRBD2	TRBV20-1	TGCAGTGCTTACCCTACCCGGACTAGCGGGGAGTCAGATACGCAGTATTTT	CSAYPTRTSGESDTQYF
NA	TRBJ1-2	NA	TRBV11-2	TGTGCCAGCAGTCTAGGACCGGGCTACACCTTC	CASSLGPGYTF
few	TRBJ2-7	TRBD2	TRBV20-1	TGCAGTGCTAGAGTTAGCGGGGGTGGGTACGAGCAGTACTTC	CSARVSGGGYEQYF
NA	TRBJ1-5	TRBD1	TRBV20-1	TGCAGTGCTATGACAGGGGGCAATAGCAATCAGCCCCAGCATTTT	CSAMTGGNSNQPQHF